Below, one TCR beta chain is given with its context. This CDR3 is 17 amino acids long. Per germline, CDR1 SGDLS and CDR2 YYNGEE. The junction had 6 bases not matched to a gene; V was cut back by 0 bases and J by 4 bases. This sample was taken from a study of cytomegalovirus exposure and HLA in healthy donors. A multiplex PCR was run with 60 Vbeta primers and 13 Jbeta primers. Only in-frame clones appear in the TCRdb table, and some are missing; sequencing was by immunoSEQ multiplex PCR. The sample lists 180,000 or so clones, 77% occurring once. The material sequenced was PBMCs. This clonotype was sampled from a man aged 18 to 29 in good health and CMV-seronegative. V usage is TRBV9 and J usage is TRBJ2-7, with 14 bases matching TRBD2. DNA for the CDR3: TGTGCCAGCAGCGTAGGTCAGGGGACTAGCGGGAGATACGAGCAGTACTTC. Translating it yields CASSVGQGTSGRYEQYF.